Listed here is a single TCR beta chain. V lost 0 bases to trimming and J lost 7 bases, with 6 bases between them. Germline loops: CDR1 DFQATT, CDR2 SNEGSKA (reference sequence). The CDR3 is made up of 12 amino acids. Amplification of TCR beta CDR3 regions was performed using RNA transcripts as template. During a first-round RT-PCR of the TCR CDR3, the HTBI primer set was used. TCRdb itself ran the multiplex PCR reads through MiXCR, one entry per CDR3 protein. The sample has about 160,000 distinct CDR3 sequences, approximately 9% seen once. The sample originates from a study of T cells in Graves' hyperthyroidism and ophthalmopathy. Study-wide context: At the time of initial diagnosis and before any treatment, peripheral blood was collected.

The V and J genes are TRBV20-1 and TRBJ2-2; D remains ambiguous. Sample: blood. This sequence originates from a woman aged 18-35 years with Graves' hyperthyroidism that later progressed to Graves' ophthalmopathy. The CDR3 region is CSAREEIGELFF. The DNA of the CDR3 is TGCAGTGCTAGAGAGGAGATCGGGGAGCTGTTTTTT.